Here is one T cell receptor (beta chain) with its context. Random-hexamer reverse transcription was applied to about 0.5 to 1 ug RNA. TCRdb reprocessed the immunoSEQ multiplex PCR reads via MiXCR and lists one record per CDR3 protein. The sample carries roughly 200,000 distinct CDR3 sequences, about 95% recorded once. In blood CD8+ and CD4+ T cells, TCR beta underwent sequencing. The multiple sclerosis controls, all treatment-naive patients, had relapsing-remitting disease that was stable or active. TEMRA cells underwent FACS enrichment and CD8+ and CD4+ T cells underwent negative isolation. Germline V gives CDR1 SGDLS, CDR2 YYNGEE. Trimming pared 1 base from V and 7 bases from J, leaving 6 bases between. The CDR3 is 13 residues long. The sample belongs to a study of CD8 T cells in Susac syndrome.

The specimen was CD8+ T cells from PBMCs. V and J are TRBV9 and TRBJ1-6; no clear D gene. The clonotype was recovered from a human donor with multiple sclerosis. The CDR3 protein is CASSVKSNSPLHF. The CDR3 nucleotides read TGTGCCAGCAGCGTAAAGTCGAATTCACCCCTCCACTTT.